One sample yielded the 21 T cell receptor beta chains listed below, sequenced in a study of CD8 T cells in ankylosing spondylitis (dated by TCRdb to the late 2010s). General findings and caveats noted by the study authors: A TCR beta motif of 8 or 9 highly homologous amino acid variants appeared characteristic of blood from ankylosing spondylitis patients.

The library was made by 5' RACE. The instrument was an Illumina HiSeq 2500. TCRdb redid the processing of the public reads, applying fastp at Q25 and MiXCR, and retained in-frame beta chains. Every entry covers one CDR3 protein and lists the most common genes and DNA from its rows. The sample profile shows 300,000 to 400,000 distinct CDR3 sequences; about a fifth of them were found once. Of the sample, around 17% falls within the top ten clones. The antigens of these receptors remain unknown. Sequencing was done on a sample of blood, either unsorted or a sorted T cell fraction (not recorded which). Every receptor here comes from a male donor with ankylosing spondylitis.

This clonotype was seen more than once but under ten times. V is TRBV11-1 and J is TRBJ2-7; D perhaps matches TRBD2 (6 bases). V gave up 5 bases and J gave up 3 bases, with 20 bases separating them. Looked up from germline, CDR1 is SGHAT and CDR2 is FQDESV (reference sequence). The CDR3 runs 16 residues. The CDR3 nucleotides read TGTGCCAGCAGCCCCAATCGGAGGGGAGGTCGCTACGAGCAGTACTTC. Its translation: CASSPNRRGGRYEQYF.

The J gene is TRBJ2-1, the V gene TRBV5-1; no definite D call. Looked up from germline, CDR1 is SGHRS and CDR2 is YFSETQ. The CDR3 covers 13 residues. The V and J ends lost 0 bases and 6 bases respectively, with 7 bases between them. For the CDR3, the DNA is TGCGCCAGCAGCTTGGGGCCGGCCAATGAGCAGTTCTTC. This codes for CASSLGPANEQFF.

V gene TRBV5-1 combines with J gene TRBJ1-1; TRBD1 is a possible D gene (5 bases). With 0 bases removed from V and 5 bases from J, the gap between germline ends came to 14 bases. Germline V gives CDR1 SGHRS, CDR2 YFSETQ. The length of the CDR3 is 15 residues. CDR3 in amino acids: CASSLAPHRRTEAFF. For the CDR3, the DNA is TGCGCCAGCAGCTTGGCCCCCCACAGGAGGACTGAAGCTTTCTTT. Drawing the rest from reference TRBV5-1 and TRBJ1-1, the complete variable domain is KAGVTQTPRYLIKTRGQQVTLSCSPISGHRSVSWYQQTPGQGLQFLFEYFSETQRNKGNFPGRFSGRQFSNSRSEMNVSTLELGDSALYLCASSLAPHRRTEAFFGQGTRLTVV.

In its sample, this clonotype was seen a few times. This sequence joins TRBV4-3 and TRBJ2-1, with 10 bases matching TRBD1. Germline CDR1 is LGHNA and CDR2 is YSLEER. V lost 4 bases to trimming and J lost 9 bases; unmatched junction nucleotides: 6. This CDR3 is 14 amino acids long. The CDR3 protein is CASSPDRGLGEQFF. The CDR3 DNA reads as TGCGCCAGCAGCCCCGACAGGGGGCTCGGTGAGCAGTTCTTC.

This clonotype was observed a handful of times. This rearrangement joins TRBV18 to TRBJ1-2; D ambiguous. CDR1 is KGHSH and CDR2 is LQKENI in the germline V gene. Trimming took off 1 base at V and 3 bases at J, with 12 bases between the two ends. The CDR3 is made up of 15 amino acids. CDR3 residues: CASSPRRELDYGYTF. The CDR3 bases are TGTGCCAGCTCACCACGGAGGGAGTTGGACTATGGCTACACCTTC. The full variable domain, rest sourced from reference TRBV18 and TRBJ1-2, is NAGVMQNPRHLVRRRGQEARLRCSPMKGHSHVYWYRQLPEEGLKFMVYLQKENIIDESGMPKERFSAEFPKEGPSILRIQQVVRGDSAAYFCASSPRRELDYGYTFGSGTRLTVV.

V gene TRBV4-2 combines with J gene TRBJ2-7, with 8 bases identical to TRBD2. The germline V gene encodes CDR1 LGHNA and CDR2 YNFKEQ. J gave up 1 base and V 0 bases, and 14 bases lay outside the gene matches. The CDR3 totals 19 residues. CDR3 protein: CASSQEGRGSSGGSYEQYF. CDR3 sequence (DNA): TGTGCCAGCAGCCAAGAGGGACGAGGGTCAAGCGGGGGTTCCTACGAGCAGTACTTC.

The J gene is TRBJ2-1, the V gene TRBV4-3; TRBD1 matches 7 bases. CDR1 LGHNA and CDR2 YSLEER come from the germline V gene. J gave up 4 bases and V 3 bases, and 6 bases lay outside the gene matches. The CDR3 has 15 residues. As DNA, the CDR3 is TGCGCCAGCAGCCAGGAAGGGACAGCATACAATGAGCAGTTCTTC. Translation gives CASSQEGTAYNEQFF.

This chain joins TRBV3-1 and TRBJ2-3, with 13 bases lining up with TRBD2. The CDR3 covers 16 residues. The trim removed 2 bases at V and 3 bases at J, leaving 2 bases unmatched. Germline CDR1 is LGHDT and CDR2 is YNNKEL (reference sequence). The CDR3 loop reads CASSQPGLAGTDTQYF. The CDR3 bases are TGTGCCAGCAGCCAACCGGGACTAGCGGGGACAGATACGCAGTATTTT.

The sample holds a few counts of this clonotype. The chain couples TRBV5-1 to TRBJ2-3; D remains ambiguous. The CDR3 consists of 15 residues. From germline, CDR1 is SGHRS and CDR2 YFSETQ. With 0 bases removed from V and 0 bases from J, the gap between germline ends came to 8 bases. The CDR3 protein is CASSLGPTSTDTQYF. The CDR3 nucleotides read TGCGCCAGCAGCTTGGGTCCTACTAGCACAGATACGCAGTATTTT. Together with reference TRBV5-1 and TRBJ2-3, the CDR3 gives the full variable domain: KAGVTQTPRYLIKTRGQQVTLSCSPISGHRSVSWYQQTPGQGLQFLFEYFSETQRNKGNFPGRFSGRQFSNSRSEMNVSTLELGDSALYLCASSLGPTSTDTQYFGPGTRLTVL.

In its sample, this clonotype was seen a few times. The V call is TRBV15, the J call TRBJ1-4; 7 bases match TRBD1. The germline gives CDR1 LNHNV, CDR2 YYDKDF (reference sequence). Trimming cost V 3 bases and J 8 bases; bases outside gene matches: 9. The CDR3 length is 15 residues. The CDR3 here is CATSSRRTGGEKLFF. In DNA form, the CDR3 reads TGTGCCACCAGCAGTCGCCGGACAGGCGGGGAAAAACTGTTTTTT.

This clonotype was detected ten times or more. One junction end disagrees with the germline gene, perhaps due to a read error. CDR3: CASSPLAGSSYNEQFF. CDR3 sequence (DNA): TGCGCCAGCAGCCCTTTAGCGGGGAGCTCCTACAATGAGCAGTTCTTC. The gene calls are TRBV7-9 and TRBJ2-1; 8 nucleotides line up with TRBD2. This CDR3 comprises 16 residues. CDR1 is SEHNR, CDR2 FQNEAQ, per germline (reference sequence).

The table lists this clonotype with many counts. The CDR3 nucleotides read TGCAGCGTTACTCTAAGCCGAGAGACCCAGTACTTC. Translation: CSVTLSRETQYF. V gene TRBV29-1 combines with J gene TRBJ2-5; D remains ambiguous. This CDR3 comprises 12 residues. Trimming pared 5 bases from V and 4 bases from J, leaving 11 bases between. Germline V gene sequence: CDR1 SQVTM, CDR2 ANQGSEA.

The J gene is TRBJ1-1, the V gene TRBV27, with a tentative D call TRBD1 (6 bases). Germline CDR1 reads MNHEY; CDR2 reads SMNVEV (reference sequence). This CDR3 spans 14 amino acids. Trimming removed 4 bases at V and 4 bases at J, with 13 bases between. Here the CDR3 DNA reads TGTGCCAGCAGTTCCGACAGGTTTGGCACTGAAGCTTTCTTT. Translated, it gives CASSSDRFGTEAFF.

This clonotype was observed a handful of times. The chain is built from TRBV25-1 and TRBJ2-7; TRBD1 matches at 7 bases. Losses at the gene ends were 6 bases for V and 3 bases for J; bases not matched to a gene: 8. The CDR3 is made up of 14 amino acids. CDR1 is MGHDK, CDR2 SYGVNS, per germline. CDR3 sequence reads: CASRKTGDNYEQYF. Written as DNA, the CDR3 is TGTGCCAGCAGAAAAACAGGGGACAACTACGAGCAGTACTTC.

This clonotype was observed a few times. The chain uses TRBV24-1 and TRBJ2-1; 7 nucleotides agree with TRBD2. The ends lost 7 bases at V and 6 bases at J; junction bases unmatched: 5. CDR3 size: 13 residues. Germline CDR1 KGHDR, CDR2 SFDVKD. CDR3 DNA sequence: TGTGCCACCAGCGTGGGAGGGTTCAATGAGCAGTTCTTC. Protein sequence: CATSVGGFNEQFF.

This clonotype was detected only a few times. J is TRBJ1-1 and V is TRBV6-5; TRBD1 aligns across 8 bases. The germline V gene has CDR1 MNHEY and CDR2 SVGAGI. The V segment lost 5 bases and the J segment 13 bases; nucleotides outside the gene matches: 9. This CDR3 comprises 12 residues. CDR3 sequence reads: CASSVTGTGIFF. The CDR3 bases are TGTGCCAGCAGTGTCACCGGGACAGGTATTTTCTTT.

The chain couples TRBV24-1 to TRBJ2-5, with 7 nucleotides matching TRBD2. Germline V CDR1 and CDR2: KGHDR, SFDVKD. J lost 5 bases, V lost 2 bases, and 7 bases had no gene match. The CDR3 totals 15 residues. The CDR3 spells CATSDSGGRVETQYF. The CDR3 DNA is TGTGCCACCAGTGATTCAGGCGGGAGAGTGGAGACCCAGTACTTC.

This chain links TRBV20-1 with TRBJ1-5; no clear D. Per germline, CDR1 DFQATT and CDR2 SNEGSKA (reference sequence). V was shortened by 1 base and J by 2 bases, with 6 bases between the two germline ends. The CDR3 loop spans 13 amino acids. The CDR3 sequence is CSARAQGNQPQHF. CDR3 nucleotide sequence: TGCAGTGCTAGAGCGCAGGGCAATCAGCCCCAGCATTTT.

This chain links TRBV27 with TRBJ2-1, with TRBD1 matching 7 bases. CDR3 length equals 14 residues. Germline CDR1 is MNHEY and CDR2 is SMNVEV (reference sequence). V dropped 8 bases and J dropped 3; count of bases not matched to a gene: 7. CDR3 sequence (DNA): TGTGCCAGCGCGACCGGGACAGACTACAATGAGCAGTTCTTC. This gives the protein CASATGTDYNEQFF.

This clonotype was counted a few times. The chain is built from TRBV12-3 or TRBV12-4 and TRBJ2-5; 10 bases are shared with TRBD1. This CDR3 has 13 amino acids. The junction had 2 bases not matched to a gene; V was cut back by 5 bases and J by 5 bases. CDR3 sequence (DNA): TGTGCCAGCAGTGTGGGACAGGGGGAGACCCAGTACTTC. It yields the protein CASSVGQGETQYF.

There are a few counts of this clonotype. The chain carries TRBV24-1 and TRBJ2-5; D not certain. Trimming shortened V by 12 bases and J by 2 bases, and 18 bases separated the two germline ends. CDR1 is KGHDR, CDR2 SFDVKD, per germline. The CDR3 sequence is 14 residues long. The CDR3 DNA sequence: TGTGCCTCACCCCCTCCAGCGAATCAAGAGACCCAGTACTTC. Protein: CASPPPANQETQYF.